Following are 26 T cell receptor beta chains from one sample sequenced in a study of blood T cell repertoires in COVID-19. Clones were read by immunoSEQ multiplex PCR, and TCRdb kept only the in-frame ones, dropping some. The sample gives about 110,000 clones, 60% to 85% of which show up once; 4% to 5.5% is in the top ten. The sequencing input was peripheral blood. The receptors were gathered from a man between 65 and 80 years old with acute or convalescent COVID-19.

The chain joins TRBV19 to TRBJ1-6; possible D gene TRBD1, 5 bases. The CDR3 runs 16 residues. The V gene's germline CDR1 is LNHDA and CDR2 SQIVND (reference sequence). V was cut by 0 bases and J by 6 bases, with 12 bases left in between. The CDR3 DNA reads TGTGCCAGTAGTATAGACCTCAGGGAGGTTAATTCACCCCTCCACTTT. It translates to CASSIDLREVNSPLHF.

The chain uses TRBV12-3 or TRBV12-4 and TRBJ2-7; possible D gene TRBD1, 6 bases. V was trimmed by 7 bases and J by 9 bases, leaving 16 bases between them. This CDR3 is built from 12 residues. CDR3 coding DNA: TGTGCCAGCACCCCAAACAGGGCCGTGCAGTACTTC. Its protein product is CASTPNRAVQYF.

The table lists this clone with a few counts. This chain joins TRBV20-1 and TRBJ1-2, with TRBD1 matching 7 bases. V shed 4 bases, J shed 10 bases, and the junction held 6 bases outside the gene matches. The germline gives CDR1 DFQATT, CDR2 SNEGSKA (reference sequence). There are 11 residues in the CDR3. The CDR3 spells CSATDGTDYTF. The CDR3 region has the DNA TGCAGTGCTACGGACGGGACAGACTACACCTTC.

This clone was seen once. Other DNA sequences from this sample encode an identical CDR3 as well. The V and J genes are TRBV5-1 and TRBJ2-3; D gene unclear. CDR1 is SGHRS and CDR2 is YFSETQ in the germline V gene. This CDR3 region has 13 residues. With 0 bases removed from V and 6 bases from J, the gap between germline ends came to 8 bases. The CDR3 is CASSLATSDTQYF. DNA for the CDR3: TGCGCCAGCAGCTTGGCGACATCCGATACGCAGTATTTT. Filled out from reference TRBV5-1 and TRBJ2-3, the complete variable domain reads KAGVTQTPRYLIKTRGQQVTLSCSPISGHRSVSWYQQTPGQGLQFLFEYFSETQRNKGNFPGRFSGRQFSNSRSEMNVSTLELGDSALYLCASSLATSDTQYFGPGTRLTVL.

The genes are TRBV6-5 and TRBJ2-7; no clear D gene. The CDR3 extends over 13 amino acids. The germline V gene has CDR1 MNHEY and CDR2 SVGAGI. Trimming pared 2 bases from V and 3 bases from J, leaving 8 bases between. The CDR3 here is CASSYVGHYEQYF. The CDR3 DNA reads as TGTGCCAGCAGTTACGTGGGCCACTACGAGCAGTACTTC.

The chain employs TRBV5-1 and TRBJ2-5, with 7 bases identical to TRBD1. J lost 4 bases, V lost 4 bases, and 13 bases had no gene match. The CDR3 contains 16 residues. The germline gives CDR1 SGHRS, CDR2 YFSETQ. The CDR3 sequence is CASSPRGRGKGETQYF. CDR3 bases: TGCGCCAGCAGCCCTCGGGGCAGGGGGAAAGGAGAGACCCAGTACTTC.

The chain has TRBV7-2 and TRBJ1-5; no definite D call. Germline CDR1 reads SGHTA; CDR2 reads FQGNSA. This CDR3 contains 14 residues. The V gene lost 5 bases and the J gene lost 9 bases, with 17 bases spanning the gap. CDR3: CASSQTRRFGPQHF. CDR3 nucleotide sequence: TGTGCCAGCAGCCAGACACGACGTTTTGGGCCCCAGCATTTT.

The chain joins TRBV19 to TRBJ1-5; D unclear. Germline values: CDR1 LNHDA, CDR2 SQIVND (reference sequence). Trimming took 1 base from V and 6 from J, leaving 7 bases between them. This CDR3 spans 13 amino acids. This chain's CDR3 is CASSIGRSQPQHF. Written as DNA, the CDR3 is TGTGCCAGTAGTATAGGCCGGTCTCAGCCCCAGCATTTT.

The V gene is TRBV5-1, the J gene TRBJ2-1; 9 nucleotides match TRBD2. CDR3 length: 15 residues. The germline CDR1 and CDR2 sequences are SGHRS and YFSETQ. V shed 4 bases and J 8 bases; nucleotides not matched to a gene: 10. CDR3 coding DNA: TGCGCCAGCAGCAGGGGACTAGCCAAGGTCGATGAGCAGTTCTTC. It codes for CASSRGLAKVDEQFF.

This chain uses TRBV20-1 with TRBJ1-5; 7 nucleotides agree with TRBD1. Germline assignment: CDR1 DFQATT and CDR2 SNEGSKA (reference sequence). CDR3 length equals 14 residues. V shed 3 bases, J shed 3 bases, and the junction held 5 bases outside the gene matches. CDR3 sequence (DNA): TGCAGTGCTAGTACACAGGGGTTCAATCAGCCCCAGCATTTT. Its translation is CSASTQGFNQPQHF.

The chain carries TRBV6-4 and TRBJ1-2; D not certain. Trimming shortened V by 3 bases and J by 6 bases, and 14 bases separated the two germline ends. Germline V gene data show CDR1 as MRHNA and CDR2 as SNTAGT. The CDR3 contains 14 residues. The CDR3 sequence: CASSEFLRADGYTF. Here the CDR3 DNA reads TGTGCCAGCAGTGAGTTCTTGAGGGCAGATGGCTACACCTTC.

The genes are TRBV29-1 and TRBJ1-1; D unclear. In germline, CDR1 is SQVTM, CDR2 ANQGSEA. V was clipped by 4 bases and J by 1 base, with 13 bases between them. The CDR3 length is 14 residues. CDR3: CSVASLIPNTEAFF. CDR3 DNA sequence: TGCAGCGTTGCGAGTCTGATACCGAACACTGAAGCTTTCTTT.

This rearrangement joins TRBV19 to TRBJ2-5; D may be TRBD2 (6 bases). Germline V gene data show CDR1 as LNHDA and CDR2 as SQIVND (reference sequence). The CDR3 length is 15 residues. The germline V and J ends were trimmed by 3 bases and 2 bases, with 13 bases remaining between them. The CDR3 DNA sequence: TGTGCCAGTAGTATGGGTCGGGGGATACAAGAGACCCAGTACTTC. The encoded protein is CASSMGRGIQETQYF.

This sequence joins TRBV2 and TRBJ2-3; the match to TRBD2 covers 9 bases. V shed 6 bases, J shed 5 bases, and the junction held 9 bases outside the gene matches. The CDR3 runs 15 residues. The germline V gene has CDR1 SNHLY and CDR2 FYNNEI. The CDR3 DNA sequence: TGTGCCAGCAGCCCCCAGCGGGGGGCTATAGATACGCAGTATTTT. Protein product: CASSPQRGAIDTQYF.

J is TRBJ2-1 and V is TRBV3-1 (or the pseudogene TRBV3-2); a weak D match, TRBD2 (6 bases). Germline assignment: CDR1 LGHDT and CDR2 YNNKEL (reference sequence). With 3 bases removed from V and 9 bases from J, the gap between germline ends came to 12 bases. CDR3 length: 13 residues. CDR3 sequence (DNA): TGTGCCAGCAGCCAGACCTTGGGAGGTGAGCAGTTCTTC. Encoded protein: CASSQTLGGEQFF.

V is TRBV5-1 and J is TRBJ2-3; unclear D gene. Germline lookup yields CDR1 SGHRS and CDR2 YFSETQ. V was pared by 0 bases and J by 0 bases, with 8 bases between. The CDR3 consists of 15 residues. CDR3 loop: CASSLAGGSTDTQYF. The CDR3 DNA sequence: TGCGCCAGCAGCTTGGCCGGCGGCAGCACAGATACGCAGTATTTT.

The rearrangement uses TRBV27 and TRBJ2-1; a possible D gene is TRBD2 (6 bases). V shed 6 bases and J shed 1 base, with 16 bases lying between them. Germline assignment: CDR1 MNHEY and CDR2 SMNVEV (reference sequence). The CDR3 has 16 amino acids. The CDR3 sequence: CASSLAAGTSYNEQFF. The CDR3, as DNA: TGTGCCAGCAGCTTAGCGGCGGGAACTTCCTACAATGAGCAGTTCTTC.

This clone was observed a few times. V is TRBV2 and J is TRBJ1-3; D gene unclear. The ends were cut back, 4 bases at V and 0 bases at J, with 4 bases in the middle. This CDR3 is built from 13 residues. Germline V gene data show CDR1 as SNHLY and CDR2 as FYNNEI. The CDR3 protein is CASSAVSGNTIYF. The CDR3 region has the DNA TGTGCCAGCAGTGCAGTCTCTGGAAACACCATATATTTT.

This clone was found a few times. The chain carries TRBV4-1 and TRBJ2-7; D is unclear. The length of the CDR3 is 13 residues. Looked up from germline, CDR1 is MGHRA and CDR2 is YSYEKL. The germline V and J ends were trimmed by 0 bases and 6 bases, with 9 bases remaining between them. The CDR3 loop reads CASSQDHKREQYF. In DNA form, the CDR3 reads TGCGCCAGCAGCCAAGATCATAAGCGCGAGCAGTACTTC.

This chain uses TRBV7-2 with TRBJ1-1, with TRBD1 matching 9 bases. Per germline, CDR1 SGHTA and CDR2 FQGNSA. This CDR3 spans 19 amino acids. V was pared by 1 base and J by 0 bases, with 12 bases of the junction left unmatched. CDR3 sequence reads: CASSLDGAGQGFLNTEAFF. CDR3 nucleotides: TGTGCCAGCAGCTTAGATGGGGCAGGACAGGGGTTTTTGAACACTGAAGCTTTCTTT.

V usage is TRBV12-5 and J usage is TRBJ2-7; 9 bases fit TRBD1. This CDR3 is built from 16 residues. V gave up 3 bases and J gave up 1 base; unmatched junction bases: 7. Germline CDR1 LGHNT, CDR2 FRNRAP. CDR3 protein: CASGFVEGTGSYEQYF. CDR3 DNA: TGTGCTAGTGGTTTCGTGGAAGGGACAGGGTCCTACGAGCAGTACTTC.

This clone has a single count. The chain has TRBV11-2 and TRBJ2-1; D might be TRBD1 (6 bases). Trimming removed 0 bases at V and 7 bases at J, with 13 bases between. This CDR3 has 15 residues. Looked up from germline, CDR1 is SGHAT and CDR2 is FQNNGV. The CDR3 DNA follows: TGTGCCAGCAGCTTAGAGGCAGGGGAATGGAATGAGCAGTTCTTC. Protein sequence: CASSLEAGEWNEQFF. Drawing the rest from reference TRBV11-2 and TRBJ2-1, the complete variable domain is EAGVAQSPRYKIIEKRQSVAFWCNPISGHATLYWYQQILGQGPKLLIQFQNNGVVDDSQLPKDRFSAERLKGVDSTLKIQPAKLEDSAVYLCASSLEAGEWNEQFFGPGTRLTVL.

The chain is built from TRBV4-2 and TRBJ1-6; D may be TRBD1 (6 bases). Germline CDR1 and CDR2: LGHNA and YNFKEQ. This CDR3 spans 13 amino acids. V lost 4 bases and J lost 11, with 12 bases in between. CDR3 DNA sequence: TGTGCCAGCAGCCGACAGGTTTCTACACCCCTCCACTTT. It specifies CASSRQVSTPLHF.

The table lists this clone with a few counts. The chain employs TRBV19 and TRBJ1-5; D uncertain. This CDR3 comprises 14 residues. CDR1 and CDR2 (germline): LNHDA, SQIVND (reference sequence). Deletions cut 3 bases from V and 5 bases from J, with 11 bases between. CDR3 amino acids: CASSIEPRDQPQHF. CDR3 DNA sequence: TGTGCCAGTAGTATTGAACCAAGAGATCAGCCCCAGCATTTT. Supplemented by reference TRBV19 and TRBJ1-5, the full variable domain reads DGGITQSPKYLFRKEGQNVTLSCEQNLNHDAMYWYRQDPGQGLRLIYYSQIVNDFQKGDIAEGYSVSREKKESFPLTVTSAQKNPTAFYLCASSIEPRDQPQHFGDGTRLSIL.

The chain is built from TRBV27 and TRBJ1-1, with D possibly TRBD1 on 5 matching bases. V lost 7 bases, J lost 0 bases, and 9 bases lay in between. The germline gives CDR1 MNHEY, CDR2 SMNVEV (reference sequence). CDR3 length: 13 amino acids. CDR3 sequence reads: CASNYRMNTEAFF. Written as DNA, the CDR3 is TGTGCCAGCAATTACAGGATGAACACTGAAGCTTTCTTT.

The chain combines TRBV4-1 with TRBJ1-2; D is unclear. This CDR3 has 15 residues. Trimming shortened V by 0 bases and J by 5 bases, and 13 bases separated the two germline ends. CDR1 is MGHRA and CDR2 is YSYEKL in the germline V gene. CDR3 sequence reads: CASSQDWAGVYGYTF. The DNA of the CDR3 is TGCGCCAGCAGCCAAGATTGGGCAGGCGTTTATGGCTACACCTTC.